A single sample gave rise to the 2 T cell receptor beta chains below, sequenced in a study of blood T cells in healthy people across ages. Alongside a J-beta primer mix, a sample-barcoded 5' primer served in a second PCR lasting about 7 to 12 cycles. TCRdb itself ran the 5' RACE reads through MiXCR, one entry per CDR3 protein. Found here are about a million distinct CDR3 sequences, roughly two fifths of them singletons; the top ten hold over 10%. Sequenced sample: blood. The receptors here all came from a man between 18 and 29 years old in good health.

The genes are TRBV4-3 and TRBJ1-2; no reliable D call. Germline-derived CDR1 and CDR2 are LGHNA and YSLEER. This CDR3 spans 14 amino acids. The CDR3 DNA reads TGCGTCAGTAGCCCTGGGGATTTTAACTATGGCTACACCTTC. This encodes CVSSPGDFNYGYTF.

This sequence joins TRBV2 and TRBJ2-3; TRBD2 agrees at 7 bases. The ends lost 3 bases at V and 2 bases at J; junction bases unmatched: 5. Germline V lookup: CDR1 SNHLY, CDR2 FYNNEI. CDR3 size: 15 residues. This CDR3 is CASSDGLADTDTQYF. The DNA for the CDR3 is TGTGCCAGCAGTGATGGGCTAGCGGACACAGATACGCAGTATTTT. The whole variable domain, remainder taken from reference TRBV2 and TRBJ2-3, is EPEVTQTPSHQVTQMGQEVILRCVPISNHLYFYWYRQILGQKVEFLVSFYNNEISEKSEIFDDQFSVERPDGSNFTLKIRSTKLEDSAMYFCASSDGLADTDTQYFGPGTRLTVL.